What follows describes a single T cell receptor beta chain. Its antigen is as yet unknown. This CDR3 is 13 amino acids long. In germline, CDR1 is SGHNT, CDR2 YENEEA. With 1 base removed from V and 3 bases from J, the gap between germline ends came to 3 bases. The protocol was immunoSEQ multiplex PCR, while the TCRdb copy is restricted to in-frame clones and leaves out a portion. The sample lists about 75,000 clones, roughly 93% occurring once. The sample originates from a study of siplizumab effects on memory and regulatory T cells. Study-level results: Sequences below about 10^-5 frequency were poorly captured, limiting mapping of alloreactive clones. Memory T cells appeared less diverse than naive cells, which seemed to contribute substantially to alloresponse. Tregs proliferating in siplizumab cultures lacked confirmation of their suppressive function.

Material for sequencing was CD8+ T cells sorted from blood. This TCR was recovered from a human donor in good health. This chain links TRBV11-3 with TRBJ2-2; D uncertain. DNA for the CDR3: TGTGCCAGCAGCTTAGGGGACACCGGGGAGCTGTTTTTT. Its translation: CASSLGDTGELFF.